This T cell receptor beta chain was profiled in a study of T cell changes during pregnancy in multiple sclerosis. Generated by immunoSEQ multiplex PCR, the TCRdb table keeps only in-frame clones and is missing some. Of 85,000 to 100,000 clones in the sample, around 90% were seen once. CDR1 SGHVS and CDR2 FQNEAQ come from the germline V gene. CDR3 length: 15 amino acids. The junction had 4 bases not matched to a gene; V was cut back by 0 bases and J by 2 bases. The chain links TRBV7-8 to TRBJ2-7, with 7 bases that match TRBD2. Sequenced here: peripheral blood, sampled in the first trimester of pregnancy. The sequence was collected from a female donor with multiple sclerosis, enrolled in a pregnancy study. Here the CDR3 DNA reads TGTGCCAGCAGCTTAGCGAGGGGACTAACCTACGAGCAGTACTTC. Its translation is CASSLARGLTYEQYF.